The clone carrying this TCR beta chain occurred once. This sample was included in a study of blood T cell repertoires in COVID-19. Study context: There were acute and convalescent COVID-19 samples, and they came from the United States, Italy and Spain. Sources were T cells, B-cell-depleted T cells, or PBMCs; the material itself was cDNA or gDNA.

After removal of 0 bases from V and 5 bases from J, the junction contained 3 bases not matched to a gene. There are 15 residues in the CDR3. Germline V lookup: CDR1 LNHNV, CDR2 YYDKDF (reference sequence). As originally analysed: How many nucleated cells were present was estimated from reference gene primer amplification. TCRdb's copy holds only in-frame clones and misses some; the assay was immunoSEQ multiplex PCR. For V, J and clone size, that table is used; D and trimming come from the DNA. There are a few hundred thousand clones in the sample; about 80% occur only once, and more than 0.85% lies in the top ten.

The receptor was derived from a human donor with acute or convalescent COVID-19. The donor label of this sample is uncertain. The V gene is TRBV15, the J gene TRBJ2-1, with 8 bases identical to TRBD2. The sample consisted of peripheral blood. This CDR3 reads CATSRDPGGNNEQFF. The DNA of the CDR3 is TGTGCCACCAGCAGAGATCCGGGAGGGAACAATGAGCAGTTCTTC.